Listed here are 26 T cell receptor beta chains from one sample, sequenced in a study of T cells in Graves' hyperthyroidism and ophthalmopathy (dated by TCRdb to about 2019). Receptor amplification or capture employed multiplex PCR. Data came from an Illumina HiSeq 2000. The TCR beta CDR3 regions were amplified from RNA transcripts. The first round of RT-PCR for the TCR CDR3 was performed with the HTBI primer set and the Qiagen OneStep RT-PCR kit. The public reads were run again by TCRdb, first through fastp at Q25 and then through MiXCR, and only productive beta chains were kept. Each entry is one CDR3 protein sequence, shown with its most common DNA and genes. The sample table lists around 500,000 distinct CDR3 sequences, about 15% of them with a count of one. The top ten constitute around 14% of the sample. Sequencing input: blood. The source is a woman in her thirties or forties with Graves' hyperthyroidism.

This clonotype was seen many times. The genes are TRBV2 and TRBJ1-2; 9 bases line up with TRBD1. Germline CDR1 reads SNHLY; CDR2 reads FYNNEI. Unmatched junction bases numbered 5, after V lost 6 bases and J lost 6 bases. CDR3 length: 13 residues. CDR3 protein: CASRLDRGHGYTF. The CDR3 nucleotides are TGTGCCAGCAGATTGGACAGGGGCCATGGCTACACCTTC.

This clonotype was recorded a few times. The gene calls are TRBV29-1 and TRBJ2-5; tentative D call: TRBD1 (6 bases). CDR1 is SQVTM, CDR2 ANQGSEA, per germline. The CDR3 extends over 13 amino acids. The V and J ends lost 7 bases and 2 bases respectively, with 14 bases between them. The CDR3 sequence: CSAEGDGQETQYF. The CDR3 DNA is TGCAGCGCCGAGGGGGACGGACAAGAGACCCAGTACTTC.

This clonotype was recorded at least ten times. The chain links TRBV12-3 or TRBV12-4 to TRBJ2-3; 10 bases fit TRBD2. V shed 5 bases, J shed 4 bases, and the junction held 12 bases outside the gene matches. The CDR3 covers 17 residues. CDR3 bases: TGTGCCAGCAGTCCAATCCCACTAGCGGGAATGTCAGATACGCAGTATTTT. As protein: CASSPIPLAGMSDTQYF.

The chain combines TRBV20-1 with TRBJ1-2; D remains ambiguous. The germline V gene encodes CDR1 DFQATT and CDR2 SNEGSKA (reference sequence). V gave up 1 base and J gave up 4 bases, with 10 bases separating them. This CDR3 has 13 residues. The CDR3 DNA sequence: TGCAGTGCTAGAGCACCAGAAAGCTATGGCTACACCTTC. As protein: CSARAPESYGYTF.

The table lists this clonotype with many counts. The chain is built from TRBV15 and TRBJ2-3; possible D gene TRBD2, 6 bases. Germline CDR1 reads LNHNV; CDR2 reads YYDKDF (reference sequence). Trimming took off 3 bases at V and 4 bases at J, with 14 bases between the two ends. This CDR3 comprises 15 residues. CDR3 bases: TGTGCCACCAGCAGGGTCGGGAGTCCGGCAGATACGCAGTATTTT. Translating gives CATSRVGSPADTQYF. Filled out from reference TRBV15 and TRBJ2-3, the complete variable domain reads DAMVIQNPRYQVTQFGKPVTLSCSQTLNHNVMYWYQQKSSQAPKLLFHYYDKDFNNEADTPDNFQSRRPNTSFCFLDIRSPGLGDTAMYLCATSRVGSPADTQYFGPGTRLTVL.

This clonotype has ten or more counts. V is TRBV10-3 and J is TRBJ2-1, with D possibly being TRBD2 (5 bases). Deletions cut 0 bases from V and 7 bases from J, with 13 bases between. The CDR3 loop spans 15 amino acids. Germline V gene data show CDR1 as ENHRY and CDR2 as SYGVKD. CDR3 amino acids: CAISESLASENEQFF. In DNA, the CDR3 is TGTGCCATCAGTGAGTCCCTAGCTTCGGAAAATGAGCAGTTCTTC.

J is TRBJ1-2 and V is TRBV28, with 9 positions matching TRBD1. From germline, CDR1 is MDHEN and CDR2 SYDVKM. Germline trimming cut 5 bases from V and 0 bases from J; bases unmatched to any gene: 10. CDR3 length equals 17 residues. DNA of the CDR3: TGTGCCAGCAGTCCCCGGACAGGGGCAACCTCTAACTATGGCTACACCTTC. Its protein product is CASSPRTGATSNYGYTF.

This clonotype was counted many times. The chain couples TRBV20-1 to TRBJ2-7; 14 bases line up with TRBD2. The CDR3 is 15 amino acids. Germline V gives CDR1 DFQATT, CDR2 SNEGSKA (reference sequence). V shed 6 bases, J shed 5 bases, and the junction held 9 bases outside the gene matches. The CDR3 DNA follows: TGCAGTGCCAAAAGAGGGGGACTAGCGGGGGACGAGCAGTACTTC. Translating gives CSAKRGGLAGDEQYF.

This clonotype was seen at least ten times. The CDR3 nucleotides are TGTGCCACCACGGGGCTAGCGGACAACGAGCAGTACTTC. Amino acid sequence: CATTGLADNEQYF. V usage is TRBV6-1 and J usage is TRBJ2-7, with 7 bases fitting TRBD2. The CDR3 spans 13 residues. CDR1 and CDR2 (germline): MNHNS, SASEGT. V lost 10 bases, J lost 5 bases, and 11 bases stayed unmatched.

This clonotype was seen repeatedly, ten times or more. V usage is TRBV29-1 and J usage is TRBJ1-2; TRBD1 agrees at 9 bases. Germline V CDR1 and CDR2: SQVTM, ANQGSEA. V trimming: 3 bases; J trimming: 2 bases; junction bases outside the gene matches: 4. The CDR3 is 14 amino acids. The CDR3 reads CSVDGTGLNYGYTF. The CDR3 region has the DNA TGCAGCGTTGACGGGACAGGGTTAAACTATGGCTACACCTTC.

This clonotype showed up many times. The genes are TRBV5-6 and TRBJ2-7; the D gene is possibly TRBD1 (6 bases). V was trimmed by 7 bases and J by 3 bases, leaving 23 bases between them. The CDR3 contains 16 residues. The V gene's germline CDR1 is SGHDT and CDR2 YYEEEE. In DNA, the CDR3 is TGTGCCAGCGAGCTGGCCCTCGGACAGACAGTCTACGAGCAGTACTTC. Its translation: CASELALGQTVYEQYF.

Ten or more counts support this clonotype. The chain carries TRBV28 and TRBJ1-2; D unclear. Trimming left V 3 bases short and J 2 bases short, with 7 bases between. The CDR3 loop spans 13 amino acids. The V gene's germline CDR1 is MDHEN and CDR2 SYDVKM. The CDR3: CASSFTQNYGYTF. DNA for the CDR3: TGTGCCAGCAGTTTTACGCAGAACTATGGCTACACCTTC.

A note on this clonotype: The germline gene is not matched at one end of the junction; a read error may be the cause. This chain connects TRBV5-1 to TRBJ2-7, with D tentatively TRBD2 (5 bases). Germline CDR1 is SGHRS and CDR2 is YFSETQ. The CDR3 consists of 14 residues. The CDR3 loop is CASSFLDSSYKQYF. The CDR3 DNA reads as TGCGCCAGCAGCTTTCTGGACTCGTCCTACAAGCAGTACTTC. Full variable domain (missing parts from reference TRBV5-1 and TRBJ2-7): KAGVTQTPRYLIKTRGQQVTLSCSPISGHRSVSWYQQTPGQGLQFLFEYFSETQRNKGNFPGRFSGRQFSNSRSEMNVSTLELGDSALYLCASSFLDSSYKQYFGPGTRLTVT.

Comments on this clonotype: A much bigger clone sits one base away, suggesting this may be a read error. A read error is likely, as this CDR3 ends without the conserved phenylalanine or tryptophan. V is TRBV5-1 and J is TRBJ2-7; 7 bases match TRBD1. The germline V gene encodes CDR1 SGHRS and CDR2 YFSETQ. CDR3 length: 15 residues. Germline trimming cut 4 bases from V and 1 base from J; bases unmatched to any gene: 8. The CDR3 nucleotides are TGCGCCAGCAGCCCAGGGACAGCCTCATCCTACGAGCAGTACTTG. Its translation is CASSPGTASSYEQYL.

V gene TRBV20-1 combines with J gene TRBJ2-1, with D maybe TRBD2 (6 bases). Germline CDR1 DFQATT, CDR2 SNEGSKA (reference sequence). The CDR3 has 14 residues. Trimming took off 2 bases at V and 6 bases at J, with 14 bases between the two ends. CDR3 bases: TGCAGTGCTAGATCGGGACTCTTCATCAATGAGCAGTTCTTC. Its translation: CSARSGLFINEQFF.

This chain links TRBV5-5 with TRBJ2-3; D unclear. Germline CDR1 SGHKS, CDR2 YYEKEE (reference sequence). V was pared by 2 bases and J by 1 base, with 23 bases between. The CDR3 spans 19 residues. The CDR3 region has the DNA TGTGCCAGCAGCTTAGTGACTGGATTGACCGATGATGGCACAGATACGCAGTATTTT. Amino acids: CASSLVTGLTDDGTDTQYF.

The chain is built from TRBV29-1 and TRBJ2-1; D is ambiguous. CDR1 is SQVTM and CDR2 is ANQGSEA in the germline V gene. The CDR3 sequence is 13 residues long. Trimming shortened V by 7 bases and J by 1 base, and 11 bases separated the two germline ends. The CDR3 DNA follows: TGCAGCGATGCACACTCATCCTACAATGAGCAGTTCTTC. Its protein is CSDAHSSYNEQFF.

The chain joins TRBV5-6 to TRBJ2-5; weak D call: TRBD2 (6 bases). V was pared by 7 bases and J by 3 bases, with 13 bases between. Germline V gene data show CDR1 as SGHDT and CDR2 as YYEEEE. The CDR3 is 13 residues long. Here the CDR3 reads CASQGLQKETQYF. Written as DNA, the CDR3 is TGTGCCAGCCAGGGACTCCAGAAAGAGACCCAGTACTTC.

This clonotype was counted many times. V usage is TRBV27 and J usage is TRBJ1-1; possible D gene TRBD1, 6 bases. CDR1 and CDR2 from the germline V gene are MNHEY and SMNVEV (reference sequence). The CDR3 has 15 amino acids. Trimming stripped 2 bases from V and 3 bases from J, with 13 bases between. CDR3 nucleotide sequence: TGTGCCAGCAGTTTACTGGGGGGGCGCGACACTGAAGCTTTCTTT. As protein: CASSLLGGRDTEAFF.

J is TRBJ2-7 and V is TRBV12-5; D remains unclear. Deletions cut 2 bases from V and 3 bases from J, with 5 bases between. Germline V gene sequence: CDR1 LGHNT, CDR2 FRNRAP. CDR3 size: 12 residues. CDR3 region: CASGLIGYEQYF. The CDR3 coding sequence is TGTGCTAGTGGTTTGATTGGCTACGAGCAGTACTTC.

A few counts support this clonotype. V gene TRBV5-1 combines with J gene TRBJ2-2; 9 bases map to TRBD1. CDR1 is SGHRS and CDR2 is YFSETQ in the germline V gene. J lost 6 bases, V lost 6 bases, and 9 bases had no gene match. This CDR3 has 15 residues. This CDR3 reads CASMPGQGISGELFF. Here the CDR3 DNA reads TGCGCCAGCATGCCAGGACAGGGGATATCCGGGGAGCTGTTTTTT.

This rearrangement joins TRBV4-1 to TRBJ1-5; 7 positions match TRBD1. V dropped 0 bases and J dropped 11; count of bases not matched to a gene: 10. Germline CDR1 and CDR2: MGHRA and YSYEKL. This CDR3 is 15 amino acids long. CDR3 nucleotide sequence: TGCGCCAGCAGCCAAGAGAGGTCTACAGGGGCGGCCCAGCATTTT. Translation gives CASSQERSTGAAQHF.

V and J are TRBV19 and TRBJ1-5; tentative D call: TRBD1 (5 bases). V lost 3 bases and J 7 bases, leaving 10 bases between the germline ends. There are 13 residues in the CDR3. CDR1 is LNHDA, CDR2 SQIVND, per germline (reference sequence). The CDR3 DNA reads TGTGCCAGTAGTATCGGGCAGGGCCAGCCCCAGCATTTT. Translation: CASSIGQGQPQHF.

This clonotype was observed many times. The chain has TRBV12-3 or TRBV12-4 and TRBJ2-1, with 9 bases matching TRBD2. J was trimmed by 9 bases and V by 4 bases; bases with no gene match: 13. The CDR3 runs 16 residues. The chain's CDR3 is CASSSDSGSRVGEQFF. The CDR3 DNA sequence: TGTGCCAGCAGTTCGGATAGCGGGAGCCGGGTAGGTGAGCAGTTCTTC.

This clonotype was recorded many times. The chain uses TRBV7-9 and TRBJ2-5; 9 positions match TRBD1. CDR1 is SEHNR and CDR2 is FQNEAQ in the germline V gene (reference sequence). The CDR3 has 14 amino acids. Trimming removed 5 bases from V and 2 bases from J; junction bases left unmatched: 3. CDR3 region: CASSQDRGQETQYF. The CDR3 DNA sequence: TGTGCCAGCAGCCAAGACAGGGGGCAAGAGACCCAGTACTTC.

As to this clonotype: A single base separates this from a much larger clone, so it may be a read error. The chain carries TRBV20-1 and TRBJ1-5; unclear D gene. Germline CDR1 DFQATT, CDR2 SNEGSKA (reference sequence). V was shortened by 5 bases and J by 0 bases, with 17 bases between the two germline ends. CDR3 length equals 16 residues. The CDR3 region has the DNA TGCAGTGCTGGAGTTAATGGTGATTATAGCAATCAGCCCCAGCATTTT. Amino acids: CSAGVNGDYSNQPQHF.